The next 10 T cell receptor beta chains were all read from a single sample in a study of T cells after somatic rescue of genetic block. Libraries were prepared by immunoSEQ multiplex PCR; TCRdb keeps only in-frame clonotypes and omits some of them. The sample carries 80,000 to 100,000 clones, 90% recorded once. The sequenced material came from peripheral blood mononuclear cells (PBMCs). The origin of the receptors is a woman aged 18 to 35.

This sequence joins TRBV6-5 and TRBJ1-1; 7 nucleotides agree with TRBD1. Looked up from germline, CDR1 is MNHEY and CDR2 is SVGAGI. The CDR3 is made up of 13 amino acids. After removal of 6 bases from V and 6 bases from J, the junction contained 7 bases not matched to a gene. The CDR3 protein is CASSATGLSEAFF. The CDR3 DNA is TGTGCCAGCAGCGCGACAGGGCTGTCTGAAGCTTTCTTT.

The J gene is TRBJ1-4, the V gene TRBV10-3, with D perhaps matching TRBD1 (5 bases). Trimming removed 0 bases from V and 7 bases from J, with 15 bases in between. The CDR3 totals 16 residues. CDR1 and CDR2 from the germline V gene are ENHRY and SYGVKD. The CDR3 DNA follows: TGTGCCATCAGTGAGTCCTCCGAAGGGGCCGCTGAAAAACTGTTTTTT. It codes for CAISESSEGAAEKLFF.

The V gene is TRBV19, the J gene TRBJ1-5, with TRBD1 identical over 7 bases. This CDR3 is built from 22 residues. V lost 0 bases, J lost 0 bases, and 20 bases stayed unmatched. Germline CDR1 reads LNHDA; CDR2 reads SQIVND (reference sequence). CDR3 amino acids: CASSIDYSEKSDRMPSNQPQHF. The CDR3 DNA is TGTGCCAGTAGTATAGACTACTCAGAAAAGTCGGACAGGATGCCTAGCAATCAGCCCCAGCATTTT. Together with reference TRBV19 and TRBJ1-5, the CDR3 gives the full variable domain: DGGITQSPKYLFRKEGQNVTLSCEQNLNHDAMYWYRQDPGQGLRLIYYSQIVNDFQKGDIAEGYSVSREKKESFPLTVTSAQKNPTAFYLCASSIDYSEKSDRMPSNQPQHFGDGTRLSIL.

This chain uses TRBV28 with TRBJ2-7; 7 positions agree with TRBD1. The CDR3 extends over 13 amino acids. Germline CDR1 and CDR2: MDHEN and SYDVKM. V dropped 7 bases and J dropped 2; count of bases not matched to a gene: 5. In DNA form, the CDR3 reads TGTGCCAGCAAGTCGACAGGGACCTACGAGCAGTACTTC. Its protein product is CASKSTGTYEQYF.

The rearrangement joins TRBV7-9 to TRBJ2-5; no definite D call. CDR3 length equals 14 residues. V was cut by 1 base and J by 5 bases, with 11 bases left in between. Germline CDR1 and CDR2: SEHNR and FQNEAQ (reference sequence). In nucleotides, the CDR3 is TGTGCCAGCAGCTTAGATCCAGCCCCGGAGACCCAGTACTTC. Its translation: CASSLDPAPETQYF.

This chain links TRBV28 with TRBJ1-3; no firm D call. Looked up from germline, CDR1 is MDHEN and CDR2 is SYDVKM. The CDR3 totals 17 residues. V lost 8 bases and J lost 4, with 24 bases in between. CDR3 in DNA: TGTGCCAGCCATACCAGCCCCCACAACGAAGCGGGAAACACCATATATTTT. Translation gives CASHTSPHNEAGNTIYF.

This chain uses TRBV19 with TRBJ2-7; 8 bases match TRBD1. The CDR3 consists of 16 residues. Per germline, CDR1 LNHDA and CDR2 SQIVND (reference sequence). V lost 1 base, J lost 3 bases, and 8 bases stayed unmatched. The CDR3 spells CASSIGGAGGDYEQYF. The CDR3 DNA reads TGTGCCAGTAGTATAGGTGGGGCAGGGGGCGACTACGAGCAGTACTTC.

The rearrangement joins TRBV19 to TRBJ1-5; unclear D gene. Trimming removed 3 bases from V and 0 bases from J, with 9 bases in between. Per germline, CDR1 LNHDA and CDR2 SQIVND (reference sequence). This CDR3 is built from 15 residues. CDR3 sequence (DNA): TGTGCCAGTAGTATCGGCGGGGTTAGCAATCAGCCCCAGCATTTT. This sequence encodes CASSIGGVSNQPQHF.

The chain links TRBV4-2 to TRBJ1-2; TRBD1 agrees at 11 bases. This CDR3 region has 16 residues. V trimming: 1 base; J trimming: 7 bases; junction bases outside the gene matches: 8. The germline gives CDR1 LGHNA, CDR2 YNFKEQ. The CDR3 DNA reads TGTGCCAGCAGCCAAGGTCGGGACAGGGGGTTTGGTGGCTACACCTTC. It codes for CASSQGRDRGFGGYTF.

The V gene is TRBV5-6, the J gene TRBJ2-5; D is unclear. The germline V gene encodes CDR1 SGHDT and CDR2 YYEEEE. The CDR3 sequence is 12 residues long. V shed 4 bases and J shed 4 bases, with 8 bases lying between them. CDR3 coding DNA: TGTGCCAGCAGCCAAGATGGAGAGACCCAGTACTTC. Its translation: CASSQDGETQYF.